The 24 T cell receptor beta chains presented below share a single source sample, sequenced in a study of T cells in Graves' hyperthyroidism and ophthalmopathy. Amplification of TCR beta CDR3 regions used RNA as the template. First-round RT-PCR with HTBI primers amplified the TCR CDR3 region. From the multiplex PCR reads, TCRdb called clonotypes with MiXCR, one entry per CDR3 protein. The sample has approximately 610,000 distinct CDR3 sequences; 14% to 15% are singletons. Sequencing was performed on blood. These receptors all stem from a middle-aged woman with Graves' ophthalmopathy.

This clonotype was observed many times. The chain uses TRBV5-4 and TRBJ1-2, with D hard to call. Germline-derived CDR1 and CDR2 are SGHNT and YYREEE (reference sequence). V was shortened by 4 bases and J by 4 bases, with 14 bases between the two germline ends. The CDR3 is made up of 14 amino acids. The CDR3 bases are TGTGCCAGCAGCCGACAAGGGCCTACCTATGGCTACACCTTC. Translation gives CASSRQGPTYGYTF.

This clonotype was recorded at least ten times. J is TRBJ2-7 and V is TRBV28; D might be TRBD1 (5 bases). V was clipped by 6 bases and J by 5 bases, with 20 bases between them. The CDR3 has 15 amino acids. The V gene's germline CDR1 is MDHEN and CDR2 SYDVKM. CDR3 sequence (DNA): TGTGCCAGCAGACCATCCGGGCAGGGTGGGCACGAGCAGTACTTC. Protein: CASRPSGQGGHEQYF.

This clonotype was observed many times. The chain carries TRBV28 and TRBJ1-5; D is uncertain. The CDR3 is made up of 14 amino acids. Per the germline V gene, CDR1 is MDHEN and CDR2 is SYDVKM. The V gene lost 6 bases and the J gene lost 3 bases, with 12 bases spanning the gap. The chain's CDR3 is CASSQRWDNQPQHF. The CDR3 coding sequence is TGTGCCAGCAGCCAGCGGTGGGACAATCAGCCCCAGCATTTT.

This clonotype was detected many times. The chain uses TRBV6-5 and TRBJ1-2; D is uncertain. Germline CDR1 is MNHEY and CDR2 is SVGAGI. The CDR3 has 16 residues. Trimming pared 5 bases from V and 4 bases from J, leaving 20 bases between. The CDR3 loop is CASSPLTPTWGYGYTF. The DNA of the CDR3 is TGTGCCAGCAGTCCCTTGACACCCACATGGGGCTATGGCTACACCTTC.

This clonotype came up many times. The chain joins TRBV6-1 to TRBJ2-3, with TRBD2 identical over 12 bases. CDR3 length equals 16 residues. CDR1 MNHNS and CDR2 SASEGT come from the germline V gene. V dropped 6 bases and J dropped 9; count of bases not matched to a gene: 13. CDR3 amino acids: CASSPPGLAGSGTQYF. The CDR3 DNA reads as TGTGCCAGCAGCCCTCCAGGACTAGCGGGATCAGGGACGCAGTATTTT.

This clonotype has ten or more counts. The CDR3 DNA reads as TGTGCCAGCAGCTTAGTTGCGGGAATAAGCTCCTACGAGCAGTACTTC. Protein product: CASSLVAGISSYEQYF. The chain is built from TRBV11-2 and TRBJ2-7, with D possibly TRBD2 on 6 matching bases. Germline values: CDR1 SGHAT, CDR2 FQNNGV. The CDR3 consists of 16 residues. V gave up 1 base and J gave up 0 bases, with 13 bases separating them.

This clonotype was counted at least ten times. CDR3 protein: CSVDGSTSEQYF. The DNA for the CDR3 is TGCAGCGTTGACGGCAGTACTTCCGAGCAGTACTTC. The chain employs TRBV29-1 and TRBJ2-7; no firm D call. This CDR3 is 12 amino acids long. The V end lost 3 bases, the J end lost 6 bases, and 12 bases lay between the germline ends. CDR1 and CDR2 from the germline V gene are SQVTM and ANQGSEA.

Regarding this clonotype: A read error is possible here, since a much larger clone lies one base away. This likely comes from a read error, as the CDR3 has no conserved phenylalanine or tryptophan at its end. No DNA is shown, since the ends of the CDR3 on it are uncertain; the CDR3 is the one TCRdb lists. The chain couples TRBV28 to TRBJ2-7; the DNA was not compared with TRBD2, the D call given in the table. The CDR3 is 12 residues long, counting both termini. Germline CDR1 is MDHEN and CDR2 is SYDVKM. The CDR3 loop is CASSSAGGRVLP.

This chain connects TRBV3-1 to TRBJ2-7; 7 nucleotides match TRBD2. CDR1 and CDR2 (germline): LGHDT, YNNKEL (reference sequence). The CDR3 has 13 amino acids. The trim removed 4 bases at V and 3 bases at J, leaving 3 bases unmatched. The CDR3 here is CASSRGSLYEQYF. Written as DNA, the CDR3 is TGTGCCAGCAGCCGCGGGAGTCTCTACGAGCAGTACTTC.

The CDR3 protein is CASSVAGLFDEKLFF. The CDR3 DNA sequence: TGTGCCAGCAGCGTAGCGGGGCTTTTCGACGAAAAACTGTTTTTT. The V call is TRBV9, the J call TRBJ1-4; D perhaps matches TRBD1 (5 bases). The germline V and J ends were trimmed by 0 bases and 8 bases, with 14 bases remaining between them. The CDR3 contains 15 residues. Germline CDR1 and CDR2: SGDLS and YYNGEE. The full variable domain, its missing parts supplied by reference TRBV9 and TRBJ1-4, is DSGVTQTPKHLITATGQRVTLRCSPRSGDLSVYWYQQSLDQGLQFLIQYYNGEERAKGNILERFSAQQFPDLHSELNLSSLELGDSALYFCASSVAGLFDEKLFFGSGTQLSVL.

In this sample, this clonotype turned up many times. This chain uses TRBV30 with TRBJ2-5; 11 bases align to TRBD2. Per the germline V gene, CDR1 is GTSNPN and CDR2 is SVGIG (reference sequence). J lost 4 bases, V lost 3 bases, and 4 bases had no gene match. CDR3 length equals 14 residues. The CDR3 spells CAWSLGLAGETQYF. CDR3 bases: TGTGCCTGGAGCCTAGGACTAGCGGGAGAGACCCAGTACTTC.

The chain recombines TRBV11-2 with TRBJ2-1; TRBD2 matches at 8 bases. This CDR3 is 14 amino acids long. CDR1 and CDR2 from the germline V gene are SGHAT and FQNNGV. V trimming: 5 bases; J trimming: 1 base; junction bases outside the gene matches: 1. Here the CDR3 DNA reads TGTGCCAGCAGCCGGGGGGGTTCCTACAATGAGCAGTTCTTC. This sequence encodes CASSRGGSYNEQFF. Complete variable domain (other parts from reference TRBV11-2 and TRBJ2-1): EAGVAQSPRYKIIEKRQSVAFWCNPISGHATLYWYQQILGQGPKLLIQFQNNGVVDDSQLPKDRFSAERLKGVDSTLKIQPAKLEDSAVYLCASSRGGSYNEQFFGPGTRLTVL.

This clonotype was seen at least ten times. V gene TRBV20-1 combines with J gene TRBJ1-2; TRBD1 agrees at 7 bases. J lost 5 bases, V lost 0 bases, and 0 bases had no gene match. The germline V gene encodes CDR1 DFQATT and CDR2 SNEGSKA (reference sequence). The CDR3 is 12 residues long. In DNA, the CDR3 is TGCAGTGCTAGAGAGACAGGGTATGGCTACACCTTC. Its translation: CSARETGYGYTF.

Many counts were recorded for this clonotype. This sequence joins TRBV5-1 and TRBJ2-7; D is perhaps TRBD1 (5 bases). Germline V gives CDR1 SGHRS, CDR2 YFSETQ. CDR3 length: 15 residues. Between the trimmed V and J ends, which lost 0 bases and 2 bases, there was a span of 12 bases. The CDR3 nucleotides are TGCGCCAGCAGCTTGGATGGCAGGGAAGCCTACGAGCAGTACTTC. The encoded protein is CASSLDGREAYEQYF.

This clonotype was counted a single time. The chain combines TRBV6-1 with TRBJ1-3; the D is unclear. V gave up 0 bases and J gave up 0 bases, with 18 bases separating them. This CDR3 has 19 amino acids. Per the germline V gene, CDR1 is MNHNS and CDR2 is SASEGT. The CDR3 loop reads CASSEATPAGGNSGNTIYF. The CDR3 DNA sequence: TGTGCCAGCAGTGAAGCCACCCCCGCGGGCGGCAACTCTGGAAACACCATATATTTT.

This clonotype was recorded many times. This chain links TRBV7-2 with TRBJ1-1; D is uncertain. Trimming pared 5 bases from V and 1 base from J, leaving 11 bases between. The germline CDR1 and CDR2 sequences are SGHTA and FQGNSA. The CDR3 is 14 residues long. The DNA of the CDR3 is TGTGCCAGCAGCCTGGATTTTGAGAACACTGAAGCTTTCTTT. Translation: CASSLDFENTEAFF.

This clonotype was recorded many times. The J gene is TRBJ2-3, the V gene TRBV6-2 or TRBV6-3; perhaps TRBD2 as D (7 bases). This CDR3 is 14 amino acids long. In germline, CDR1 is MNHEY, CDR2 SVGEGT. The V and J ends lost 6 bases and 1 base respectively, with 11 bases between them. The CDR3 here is CASRQGGGTDTQYF. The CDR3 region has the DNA TGTGCCAGCAGACAGGGAGGGGGCACAGATACGCAGTATTTT.

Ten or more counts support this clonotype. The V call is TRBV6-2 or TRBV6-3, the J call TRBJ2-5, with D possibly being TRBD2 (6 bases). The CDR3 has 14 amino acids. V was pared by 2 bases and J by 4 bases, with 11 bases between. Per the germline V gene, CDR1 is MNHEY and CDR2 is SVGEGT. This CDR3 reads CASSYGGTAETQYF. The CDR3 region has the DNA TGTGCCAGCAGTTACGGCGGGACCGCAGAGACCCAGTACTTC.

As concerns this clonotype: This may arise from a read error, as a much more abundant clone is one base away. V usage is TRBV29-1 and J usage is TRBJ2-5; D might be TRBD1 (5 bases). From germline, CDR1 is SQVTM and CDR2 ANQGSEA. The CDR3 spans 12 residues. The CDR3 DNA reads TGCTGCGTCTTTCAAACAGGAGAGACCCAGTACTTC. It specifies CCVFQTGETQYF.

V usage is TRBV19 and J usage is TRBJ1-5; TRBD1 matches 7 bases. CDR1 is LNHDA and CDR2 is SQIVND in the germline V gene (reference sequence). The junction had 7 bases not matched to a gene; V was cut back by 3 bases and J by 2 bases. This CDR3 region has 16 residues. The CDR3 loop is CASSIVIGGRNQPQHF. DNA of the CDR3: TGTGCCAGTAGTATCGTGATAGGGGGCCGCAATCAGCCCCAGCATTTT.

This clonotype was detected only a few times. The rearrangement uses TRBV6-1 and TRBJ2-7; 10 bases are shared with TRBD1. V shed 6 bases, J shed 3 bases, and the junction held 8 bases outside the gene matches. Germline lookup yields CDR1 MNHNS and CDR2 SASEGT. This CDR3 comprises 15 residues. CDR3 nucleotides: TGTGCCAGCAGACATCGACAGGGGGCATTCTACGAGCAGTACTTC. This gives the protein CASRHRQGAFYEQYF.

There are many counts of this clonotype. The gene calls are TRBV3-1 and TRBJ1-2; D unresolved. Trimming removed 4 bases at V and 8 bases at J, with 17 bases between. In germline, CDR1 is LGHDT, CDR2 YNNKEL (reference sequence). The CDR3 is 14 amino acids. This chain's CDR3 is CASSRSEGIRGYTF. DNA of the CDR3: TGTGCCAGCAGCCGTAGTGAGGGAATAAGGGGCTACACCTTC.

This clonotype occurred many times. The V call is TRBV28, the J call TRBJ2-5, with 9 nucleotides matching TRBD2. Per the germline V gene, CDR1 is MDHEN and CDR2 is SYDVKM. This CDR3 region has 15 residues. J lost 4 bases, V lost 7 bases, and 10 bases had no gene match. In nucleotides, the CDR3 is TGTGCCAGCACCCGGGCTAGCGGGACTGTAGAGACCCAGTACTTC. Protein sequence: CASTRASGTVETQYF.

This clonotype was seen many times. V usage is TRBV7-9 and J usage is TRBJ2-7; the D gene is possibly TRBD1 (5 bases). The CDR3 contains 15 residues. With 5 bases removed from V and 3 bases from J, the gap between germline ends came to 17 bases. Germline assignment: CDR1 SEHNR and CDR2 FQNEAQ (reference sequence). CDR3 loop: CASSPRQNPGYEQYF. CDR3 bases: TGTGCCAGCAGCCCCAGACAGAACCCCGGCTACGAGCAGTACTTC.